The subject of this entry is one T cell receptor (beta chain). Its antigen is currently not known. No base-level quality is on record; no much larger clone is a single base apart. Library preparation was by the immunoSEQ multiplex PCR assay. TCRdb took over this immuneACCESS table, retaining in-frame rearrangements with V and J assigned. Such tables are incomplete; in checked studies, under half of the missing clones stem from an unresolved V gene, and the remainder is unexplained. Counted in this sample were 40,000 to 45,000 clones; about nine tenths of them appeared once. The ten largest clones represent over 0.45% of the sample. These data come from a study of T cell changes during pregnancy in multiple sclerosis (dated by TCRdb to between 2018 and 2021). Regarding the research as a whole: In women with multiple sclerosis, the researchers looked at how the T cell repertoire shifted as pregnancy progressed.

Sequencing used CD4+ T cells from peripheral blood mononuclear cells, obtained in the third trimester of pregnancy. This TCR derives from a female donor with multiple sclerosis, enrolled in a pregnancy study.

The CDR3 here reads CASSFPGAEAFF. The DNA reads as follows: TGCGCCAGCAGCTTTCCAGGGGCTGAAGCTTTCTTT. The sequence is built from TRBV5-1 and TRBJ1-1, and TRBD1 may be the D gene, going by 6 matching bases. From cysteine to phenylalanine, the CDR3 is 12 amino acids long. Only CDR3 DNA is held: 36 bases, read in frame from base 1. Via the germline V gene, CDR1 is SGHRS and CDR2 YFSETQ. V drops 2 bases and J drops 6 bases, leaving 8 bases in between.